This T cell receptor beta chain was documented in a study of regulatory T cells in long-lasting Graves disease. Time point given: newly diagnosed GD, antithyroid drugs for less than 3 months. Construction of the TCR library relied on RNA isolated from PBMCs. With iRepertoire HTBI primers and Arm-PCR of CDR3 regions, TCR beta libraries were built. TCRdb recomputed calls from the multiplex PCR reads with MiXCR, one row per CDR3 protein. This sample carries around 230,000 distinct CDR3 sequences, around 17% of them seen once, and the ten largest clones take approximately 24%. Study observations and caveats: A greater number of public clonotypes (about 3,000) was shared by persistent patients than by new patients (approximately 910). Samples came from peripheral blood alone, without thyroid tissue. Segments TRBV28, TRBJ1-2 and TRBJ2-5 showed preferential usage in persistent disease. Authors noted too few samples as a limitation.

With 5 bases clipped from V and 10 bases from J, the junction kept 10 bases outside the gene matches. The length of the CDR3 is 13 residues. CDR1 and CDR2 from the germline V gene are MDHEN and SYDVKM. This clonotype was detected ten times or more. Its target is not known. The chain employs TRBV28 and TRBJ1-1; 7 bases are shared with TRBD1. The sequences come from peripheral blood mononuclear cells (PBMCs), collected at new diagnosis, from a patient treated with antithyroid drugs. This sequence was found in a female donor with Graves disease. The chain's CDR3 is CASSTRGEVLAFF. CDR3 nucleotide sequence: TGTGCCAGCAGTACCAGGGGGGAGGTTTTAGCTTTCTTT.